This T cell receptor beta chain is drawn from a study of blood T cell repertoires in COVID-19. Study-wide context: Specimens from acute and convalescent COVID-19 originated in the United States, Italy and Spain. T cells, B-cell-depleted T cells, or PBMCs supplied cDNA or gDNA.

Authors' analysis steps: Amplification of reference gene primers provided the estimated nucleated cell counts. Libraries were prepared by immunoSEQ multiplex PCR; TCRdb keeps only in-frame clonotypes and omits some of them. V, J and clone size are taken as reported in that table, and D and trimming were inferred from the DNA itself. This table holds under 300,000 clones, approximately 90% found once. This sequence originates from a woman aged 25 to 39 with active or convalescent COVID-19. Sequencing was done on a sample of peripheral blood.

Here the CDR3 reads CASSPPGDPRGYGYTF. The CDR3 nucleotides read TGTGCCAGCAGCCCCCCTGGGGATCCGAGGGGGTATGGCTACACCTTC. The chain couples TRBV7-2 to TRBJ1-2, with a tentative D call TRBD1 (6 bases). Germline-derived CDR1 and CDR2 are SGHTA and FQGNSA. Between the trimmed V and J ends, which lost 5 bases and 5 bases, there was a span of 21 bases. This CDR3 has 16 amino acids.